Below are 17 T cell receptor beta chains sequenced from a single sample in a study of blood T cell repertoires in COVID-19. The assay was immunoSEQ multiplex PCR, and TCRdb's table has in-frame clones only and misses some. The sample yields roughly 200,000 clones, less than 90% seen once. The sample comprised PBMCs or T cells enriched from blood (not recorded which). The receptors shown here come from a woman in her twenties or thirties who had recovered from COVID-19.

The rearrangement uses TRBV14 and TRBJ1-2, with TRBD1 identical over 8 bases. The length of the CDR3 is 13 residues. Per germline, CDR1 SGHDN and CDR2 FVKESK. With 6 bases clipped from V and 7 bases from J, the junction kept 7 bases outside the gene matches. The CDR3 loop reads CASSQQGVSGYTF. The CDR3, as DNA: TGTGCCAGCAGTCAACAGGGGGTTAGTGGCTACACCTTC.

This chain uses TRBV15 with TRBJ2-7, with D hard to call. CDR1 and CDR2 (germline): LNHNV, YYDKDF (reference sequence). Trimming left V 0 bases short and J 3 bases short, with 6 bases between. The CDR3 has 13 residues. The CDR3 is CATSRDVGYEQYF. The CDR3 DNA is TGTGCCACCAGCAGAGACGTCGGCTACGAGCAGTACTTC.

The CDR3 sequence is CASSQDRQGRNTEAFF. The CDR3 coding sequence is TGCGCCAGCAGCCAAGATCGGCAGGGTCGGAACACTGAAGCTTTCTTT. The chain is built from TRBV4-3 and TRBJ1-1; TRBD1 might be the D (5 bases). Trimming cost V 0 bases and J 1 base, with 12 bases left between them. Germline V gene lookup returns CDR1 LGHNA and CDR2 YSLEER. The CDR3 has 16 residues.

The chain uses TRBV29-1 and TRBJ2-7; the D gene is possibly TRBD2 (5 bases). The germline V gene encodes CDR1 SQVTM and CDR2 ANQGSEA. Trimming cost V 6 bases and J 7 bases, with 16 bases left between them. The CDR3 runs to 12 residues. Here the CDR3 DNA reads TGCAGCGTAACGGGGTACGAGGAAGAGCAGTACTTC. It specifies CSVTGYEEEQYF.

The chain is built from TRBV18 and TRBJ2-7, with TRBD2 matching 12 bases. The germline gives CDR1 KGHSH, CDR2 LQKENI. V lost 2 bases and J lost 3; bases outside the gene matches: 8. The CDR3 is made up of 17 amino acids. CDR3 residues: CASSPIRTSGVIYEQYF. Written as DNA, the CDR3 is TGTGCCAGCTCACCAATTAGGACTAGCGGGGTAATCTACGAGCAGTACTTC.

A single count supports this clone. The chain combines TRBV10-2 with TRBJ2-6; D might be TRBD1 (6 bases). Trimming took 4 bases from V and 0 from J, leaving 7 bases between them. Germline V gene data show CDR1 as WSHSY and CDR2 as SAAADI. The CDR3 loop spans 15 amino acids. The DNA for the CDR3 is TGCGCCAGCAGTGGGGGGCTCTCTGGGGCCAACGTCCTGACTTTC. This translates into CASSGGLSGANVLTF.

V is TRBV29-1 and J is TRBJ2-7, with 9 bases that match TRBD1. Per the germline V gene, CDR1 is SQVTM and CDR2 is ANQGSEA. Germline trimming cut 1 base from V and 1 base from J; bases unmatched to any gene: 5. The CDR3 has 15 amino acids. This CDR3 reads CSVEGYRGPSYEQYF. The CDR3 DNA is TGCAGCGTTGAAGGGTACAGGGGGCCTTCCTACGAGCAGTACTTC.

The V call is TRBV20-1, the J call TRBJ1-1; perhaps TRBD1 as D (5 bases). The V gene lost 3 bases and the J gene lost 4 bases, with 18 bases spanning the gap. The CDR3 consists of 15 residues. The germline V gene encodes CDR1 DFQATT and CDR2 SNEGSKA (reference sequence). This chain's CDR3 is CSASDDDGGITEAFF. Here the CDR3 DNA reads TGCAGTGCTAGTGATGACGACGGGGGGATCACTGAAGCTTTCTTT.

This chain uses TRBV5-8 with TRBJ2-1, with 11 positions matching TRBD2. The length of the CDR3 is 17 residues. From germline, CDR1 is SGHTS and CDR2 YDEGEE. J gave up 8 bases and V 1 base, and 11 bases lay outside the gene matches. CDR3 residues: CASSLRVGLAGGYEQFF. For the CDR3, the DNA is TGTGCCAGCAGCTTGAGGGTCGGGCTAGCGGGGGGCTATGAGCAGTTCTTC.

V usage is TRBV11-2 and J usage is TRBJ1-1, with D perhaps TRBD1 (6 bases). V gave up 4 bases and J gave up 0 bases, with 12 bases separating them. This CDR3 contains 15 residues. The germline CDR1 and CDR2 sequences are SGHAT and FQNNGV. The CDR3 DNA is TGTGCCAGCAGCTCAGACAGGCGACTGAACACTGAAGCTTTCTTT. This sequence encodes CASSSDRRLNTEAFF.

CDR3 amino acids: CASSAARKLNTEAFF. In DNA form, the CDR3 reads TGTGCCAGCAGCGCCGCCAGGAAGCTGAACACTGAAGCTTTCTTT. The gene calls are TRBV5-8 and TRBJ1-1; no reliable D call. The CDR3 loop spans 15 amino acids. Trimming pared 4 bases from V and 0 bases from J, leaving 13 bases between. Germline V lookup: CDR1 SGHTS, CDR2 YDEGEE. The full variable domain, in which reference TRBV5-8 and TRBJ1-1 provide the parts outside the CDR3, is EAGVTQSPTHLIKTRGQQATLRCSPISGHTSVYWYQQALGLGLQFLLWYDEGEERNRGNFPPRFSGRQFPNYSSELNVNALELEDSALYLCASSAARKLNTEAFFGQGTRLTVV.

The CDR3 protein is CASTGGLNTEAFF. DNA of the CDR3: TGTGCCAGCACCGGGGGGCTGAACACTGAAGCTTTCTTT. J is TRBJ1-1 and V is TRBV9; D may be TRBD1 (6 bases). The length of the CDR3 is 13 residues. In germline, CDR1 is SGDLS, CDR2 YYNGEE. V was cut by 6 bases and J by 0 bases, with 9 bases left in between.

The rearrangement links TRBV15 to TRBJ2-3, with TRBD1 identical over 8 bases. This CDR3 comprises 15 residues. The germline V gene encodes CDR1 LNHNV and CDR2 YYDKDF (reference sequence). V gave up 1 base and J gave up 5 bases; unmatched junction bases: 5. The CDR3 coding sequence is TGTGCCACCAGCAGAGGGCAGGGGGCCGGAGATACGCAGTATTTT. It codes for CATSRGQGAGDTQYF.

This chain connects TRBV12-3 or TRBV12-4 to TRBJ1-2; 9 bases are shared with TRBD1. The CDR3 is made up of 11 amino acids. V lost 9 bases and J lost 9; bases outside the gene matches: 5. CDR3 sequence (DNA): TGTGCCAGTAGGGACAGGGCCCGCTACACCTTC. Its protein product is CASRDRARYTF.

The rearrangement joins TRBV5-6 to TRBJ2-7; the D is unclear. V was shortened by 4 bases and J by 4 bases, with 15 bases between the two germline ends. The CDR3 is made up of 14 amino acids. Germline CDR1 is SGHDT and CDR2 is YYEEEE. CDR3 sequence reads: CASSPDLGGYEQYF. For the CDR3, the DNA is TGTGCCAGCAGCCCTGACTTGGGTGGGTACGAGCAGTACTTC.

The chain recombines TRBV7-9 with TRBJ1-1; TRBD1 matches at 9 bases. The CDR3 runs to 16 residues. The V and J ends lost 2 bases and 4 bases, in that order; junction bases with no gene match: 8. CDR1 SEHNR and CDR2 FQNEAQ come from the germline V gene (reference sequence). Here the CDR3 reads CASSLPGTGLSTEAFF. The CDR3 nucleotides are TGTGCCAGCAGCTTACCCGGGACAGGGTTGAGCACTGAAGCTTTCTTT.

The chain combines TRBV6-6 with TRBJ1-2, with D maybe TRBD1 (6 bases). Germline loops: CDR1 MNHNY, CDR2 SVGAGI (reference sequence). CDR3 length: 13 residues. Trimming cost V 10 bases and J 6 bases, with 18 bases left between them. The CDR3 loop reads CAIRSGAPDGYTF. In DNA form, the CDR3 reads TGTGCCATTAGATCAGGGGCGCCGGATGGCTACACCTTC.